Presented here are 30 T cell receptor beta chains from one specimen sequenced in a study of shared clonotypes between healthy human individuals. TCRdb's copy holds only in-frame clones and misses some; the assay was immunoSEQ multiplex PCR. This sample carries more than 1.2 million clones, just under 99% of them seen once, and the ten largest clones take approximately 0.38%. The sample taken for sequencing was naive CD4+ T cells sorted from blood. Subset reported: CD45RA+ positively selected. Receptor source: a man aged 30 to 45 in good health.

The genes are TRBV5-6 and TRBJ2-7; 7 bases align to TRBD2. Trimming cost V 2 bases and J 2 bases; bases outside gene matches: 7. This CDR3 comprises 15 residues. CDR1 is SGHDT and CDR2 is YYEEEE in the germline V gene. CDR3 sequence reads: CASSFYGAGAYEQYF. The CDR3 DNA follows: TGTGCCAGCAGCTTCTACGGTGCGGGAGCCTACGAGCAGTACTTC.

Points on this clone: Other nucleotide sequences from this sample produce the same CDR3. V gene TRBV5-1 combines with J gene TRBJ2-3; 7 bases map to TRBD2. The J segment lost 5 bases and the V segment lost 0 bases, leaving 9 bases of the junction unmatched. CDR1 SGHRS and CDR2 YFSETQ come from the germline V gene. The CDR3 contains 16 residues. The CDR3 loop reads CASSLGLAGVVDTQYF. CDR3 DNA sequence: TGCGCCAGCAGCTTGGGACTAGCCGGCGTTGTAGATACGCAGTATTTT.

The chain couples TRBV29-1 to TRBJ2-7, with TRBD1 identical over 9 bases. CDR1 SQVTM and CDR2 ANQGSEA come from the germline V gene. The CDR3 length is 18 residues. V dropped 4 bases and J dropped 3; count of bases not matched to a gene: 19. The CDR3 spells CSVVSFSNPGQGYYEQYF. DNA for the CDR3: TGCAGCGTTGTCTCATTTTCAAATCCGGGACAGGGCTACTACGAGCAGTACTTC.

The V gene is TRBV6-6, the J gene TRBJ1-5; D is unclear. Trimming pared 7 bases from V and 4 bases from J, leaving 11 bases between. CDR1 MNHNY and CDR2 SVGAGI come from the germline V gene (reference sequence). This CDR3 contains 13 residues. The CDR3 protein is CASTLGGNQPQHF. In nucleotides, the CDR3 is TGTGCCAGCACCCTAGGCGGAAATCAGCCCCAGCATTTT.

The chain employs TRBV25-1 and TRBJ1-3; 7 bases match TRBD1. CDR3 length: 17 amino acids. Germline V CDR1 and CDR2: MGHDK, SYGVNS. Trimming at V came to 1 base and at J to 5 bases, leaving 11 bases not matched to a gene. CDR3 bases: TGTGCCAGCAGTGAATGGGTTGTGGGACAGTCGAGAAACACCATATATTTT. Its protein is CASSEWVVGQSRNTIYF.

This clone was detected only once. The V and J genes are TRBV4-1 and TRBJ1-2, with TRBD1 matching over 8 bases. J was trimmed by 6 bases and V by 2 bases; bases with no gene match: 5. The CDR3 has 14 amino acids. Per germline, CDR1 MGHRA and CDR2 YSYEKL. For the CDR3, the DNA is TGCGCCAGCAGCCAACCCAGGGGGCTCGATGGCTACACCTTC. This codes for CASSQPRGLDGYTF.

This chain uses TRBV7-8 with TRBJ2-2, with TRBD2 matching 13 bases. This CDR3 region has 19 residues. The V gene end was trimmed by 0 bases and the J gene end by 5 bases; junction bases not matched to a gene: 9. Germline CDR1 is SGHVS and CDR2 is FQNEAQ. The DNA of the CDR3 is TGTGCCAGCAGCTTAGCTCGAACTAGCGGGAGGGCCTGGACCGGGGAGCTGTTTTTT. Translated: CASSLARTSGRAWTGELFF. Supplemented by reference TRBV7-8 and TRBJ2-2, the full variable domain reads GAGVSQSPRYKVAKRGQDVALRCDPISGHVSLFWYQQALGQGPEFLTYFQNEAQLDKSGLPSDRFFAERPEGSVSTLKIQRTQQEDSAVYLCASSLARTSGRAWTGELFFGEGSRLTVL.

The rearrangement joins TRBV5-4 to TRBJ2-3, with a tentative D call TRBD2 (6 bases). The germline CDR1 and CDR2 sequences are SGHNT and YYREEE (reference sequence). The ends were cut back, 0 bases at V and 1 base at J, with 9 bases in the middle. The CDR3 contains 15 residues. The CDR3: CASSLGSSGTDTQYF. CDR3 sequence (DNA): TGTGCCAGCAGCTTGGGATCTAGCGGCACAGATACGCAGTATTTT. Full variable domain (missing parts from reference TRBV5-4 and TRBJ2-3): ETGVTQSPTHLIKTRGQQVTLRCSSQSGHNTVSWYQQALGQGPQFIFQYYREEENGRGNFPPRFSGLQFPNYSSELNVNALELDDSALYLCASSLGSSGTDTQYFGPGTRLTVL.

This clone was seen a single time. The rearrangement joins TRBV5-4 to TRBJ2-3; 7 bases are a match to TRBD1. The CDR3 loop spans 15 amino acids. V lost 4 bases, J lost 0 bases, and 5 bases stayed unmatched. The V gene's germline CDR1 is SGHNT and CDR2 YYREEE (reference sequence). The CDR3 is CASSKGQESTDTQYF. In nucleotides, the CDR3 is TGTGCCAGCAGCAAAGGACAGGAAAGCACAGATACGCAGTATTTT.

CDR3 region: CASSLGFQSGTEAFF. For the CDR3, the DNA is TGTGCCAGCAGCTTAGGCTTTCAGAGTGGCACTGAAGCTTTCTTT. The chain has TRBV7-9 and TRBJ1-1; no reliable D call. The germline V and J ends were trimmed by 1 base and 4 bases, with 13 bases remaining between them. The CDR3 has 15 residues. Germline V gives CDR1 SEHNR, CDR2 FQNEAQ (reference sequence).

This rearrangement joins TRBV5-1 to TRBJ2-6, with 9 bases aligning to TRBD2. Germline V gene data show CDR1 as SGHRS and CDR2 as YFSETQ. The CDR3 contains 21 residues. The V and J ends lost 2 bases and 1 base, in that order; junction bases with no gene match: 16. As DNA, the CDR3 is TGCGCCAGCAGCTTAAAAGTGACTAGCGGAAGGACCGCTTCTGGGGCCAACGTCCTGACTTTC. Translation: CASSLKVTSGRTASGANVLTF.

CDR3 sequence: CASSHPGYEQYF. The CDR3, as DNA: TGTGCCAGCAGCCATCCGGGGTACGAGCAGTACTTC. This chain links TRBV14 with TRBJ2-7; D perhaps matches TRBD2 (5 bases). With 3 bases removed from V and 4 bases from J, the gap between germline ends came to 7 bases. The germline V gene encodes CDR1 SGHDN and CDR2 FVKESK. CDR3 length equals 12 residues.

The rearrangement uses TRBV15 and TRBJ1-5; D call uncertain. The CDR3 consists of 14 residues. Germline V gene lookup returns CDR1 LNHNV and CDR2 YYDKDF (reference sequence). Trimming shortened V by 0 bases and J by 3 bases, and 6 bases separated the two germline ends. CDR3 coding DNA: TGTGCCACCAGCAGAGAGATTTTCAATCAGCCCCAGCATTTT. Amino acid sequence: CATSREIFNQPQHF.

The gene calls are TRBV6-8 and TRBJ2-7, with 7 bases identical to TRBD1. Germline assignment: CDR1 MNHGY and CDR2 SAAAGT. The J segment lost 2 bases and the V segment lost 2 bases, leaving 6 bases of the junction unmatched. This CDR3 has 15 amino acids. The CDR3 reads CASSYTPDRAYEQYF. The CDR3 DNA sequence: TGTGCCAGCAGTTACACACCCGACAGGGCCTACGAGCAGTACTTC.

The V call is TRBV19, the J call TRBJ1-2, with a weak D call TRBD1 (5 bases). The CDR3 length is 14 residues. V gave up 5 bases and J gave up 6 bases, with 16 bases separating them. CDR1 and CDR2 (germline): LNHDA, SQIVND (reference sequence). Written as DNA, the CDR3 is TGTGCCAGTAGTGAACTCGGGGGAGGGCATGGCTACACCTTC. Translation gives CASSELGGGHGYTF.

Concerning this clone itself: Other DNA sequences of this sample code for an identical CDR3. J is TRBJ2-7 and V is TRBV9; D is unclear. Per germline, CDR1 SGDLS and CDR2 YYNGEE. There are 13 residues in the CDR3. V shed 0 bases and J shed 2 bases, with 6 bases lying between them. CDR3 sequence (DNA): TGTGCCAGCAGCGTAGGGCAGACCTACGAGCAGTACTTC. Amino acid sequence: CASSVGQTYEQYF. The full variable domain, with the rest looked up from reference TRBV9 and TRBJ2-7, is DSGVTQTPKHLITATGQRVTLRCSPRSGDLSVYWYQQSLDQGLQFLIQYYNGEERAKGNILERFSAQQFPDLHSELNLSSLELGDSALYFCASSVGQTYEQYFGPGTRLTVT.

In regard to this clone: This CDR3 is also generated by other DNA sequences in the sample. The rearrangement joins TRBV20-1 to TRBJ2-7; D remains ambiguous. The V gene lost 1 base and the J gene lost 4 bases, with 5 bases spanning the gap. The CDR3 is made up of 11 amino acids. Germline V lookup: CDR1 DFQATT, CDR2 SNEGSKA (reference sequence). CDR3 nucleotides: TGCAGTGCTAGAGGTGGATACGAGCAGTACTTC. Residues: CSARGGYEQYF.

This clone appeared once. The chain employs TRBV28 and TRBJ2-4; 8 bases line up with TRBD2. Germline loops: CDR1 MDHEN, CDR2 SYDVKM. The J segment lost 9 bases and the V segment lost 8 bases, leaving 12 bases of the junction unmatched. The CDR3 covers 14 residues. The chain's CDR3 is CASVLSRGAGIQYF. The CDR3 region has the DNA TGTGCCAGCGTTTTGTCGCGGGGGGCGGGCATTCAGTACTTC.

J is TRBJ2-6 and V is TRBV7-3; D possibly corresponds to TRBD1 (5 bases). This CDR3 has 16 residues. Trimming removed 5 bases from V and 1 base from J, with 12 bases in between. Germline V gene lookup returns CDR1 SGHTA and CDR2 FQGTGA. The CDR3, as DNA: TGTGCCAGCAGCCCGGACATCTCTTCTGGGGCCAACGTCCTGACTTTC. It yields the protein CASSPDISSGANVLTF. The complete variable domain, with remaining parts taken from reference TRBV7-3 and TRBJ2-6, reads GAGVSQTPSNKVTEKGKYVELRCDPISGHTALYWYRQSLGQGPEFLIYFQGTGAADDSGLPNDRFFAVRPEGSVSTLKIQRTERGDSAVYLCASSPDISSGANVLTFGAGSRLTVL.

The gene calls are TRBV5-1 and TRBJ2-7, with 10 bases fitting TRBD2. The CDR3 covers 18 residues. Germline V lookup: CDR1 SGHRS, CDR2 YFSETQ. V gave up 0 bases and J gave up 0 bases; unmatched junction bases: 9. DNA of the CDR3: TGCGCCAGCAGCTTGGGTTCTAGCGGGAGAGTACCCTCCTACGAGCAGTACTTC. Translation: CASSLGSSGRVPSYEQYF.

The gene calls are TRBV18 and TRBJ2-1; 13 bases match TRBD2. CDR1 is KGHSH and CDR2 is LQKENI in the germline V gene. The CDR3 is 17 residues long. Trimming cost V 6 bases and J 6 bases; bases outside gene matches: 11. The CDR3 DNA reads as TGTGCCAGCTCGCCGCGGACTAGCGGGAGCTTGGCCAATGAGCAGTTCTTC. It codes for CASSPRTSGSLANEQFF.

J is TRBJ2-7 and V is TRBV29-1, with D hard to call. V was shortened by 7 bases and J by 7 bases, with 8 bases between the two germline ends. There are 9 residues in the CDR3. Germline CDR1 is SQVTM and CDR2 is ANQGSEA. The CDR3 coding sequence is TGCAGCGAAACCCGGGAGCAGTACTTC. Its translation: CSETREQYF.

The chain is built from TRBV29-1 and TRBJ1-4; D not certain. V lost 4 bases, J lost 7 bases, and 10 bases lay in between. This CDR3 is 12 amino acids long. Germline-derived CDR1 and CDR2 are SQVTM and ANQGSEA. The CDR3 nucleotides read TGCAGCGTTGGGCGGCGGGGTGAAAAACTGTTTTTT. This sequence encodes CSVGRRGEKLFF.

This chain joins TRBV6-1 and TRBJ1-5; 9 bases line up with TRBD1. Germline trimming cut 10 bases from V and 3 bases from J; bases unmatched to any gene: 4. The CDR3 contains 13 residues. Germline CDR1 MNHNS, CDR2 SASEGT. In DNA form, the CDR3 reads TGTGCCACCCGGGACAGGGACAATCAGCCCCAGCATTTT. It specifies CATRDRDNQPQHF.

V gene TRBV5-1 combines with J gene TRBJ2-7, with 7 bases identical to TRBD1. CDR1 is SGHRS and CDR2 is YFSETQ in the germline V gene. J was trimmed by 7 bases and V by 5 bases; bases with no gene match: 9. The CDR3 runs to 13 residues. The CDR3 coding sequence is TGCGCCAGCAGACTGGACAGGCTGATGGAGCAGTACTTC. Amino acid sequence: CASRLDRLMEQYF.

CDR3 nucleotides: TGTGCCAGCAGCGCACCGGGACTACGGTCCGGTGAGCAGTTCTTC. As protein: CASSAPGLRSGEQFF. The V gene is TRBV7-9, the J gene TRBJ2-1, with 7 nucleotides matching TRBD2. V dropped 5 bases and J dropped 9; count of bases not matched to a gene: 13. The CDR3 is made up of 15 amino acids. Germline V gene sequence: CDR1 SEHNR, CDR2 FQNEAQ (reference sequence).

V usage is TRBV2 and J usage is TRBJ2-7; D not certain. CDR3 length equals 12 residues. V lost 2 bases and J lost 2, with 4 bases in between. Germline V gene lookup returns CDR1 SNHLY and CDR2 FYNNEI. The CDR3 sequence is CASSESAYEQYF. CDR3 sequence (DNA): TGTGCCAGCAGTGAATCAGCCTACGAGCAGTACTTC.

The J gene is TRBJ2-5, the V gene TRBV5-1, with a possible D match to TRBD1 (5 bases). CDR3 length: 13 amino acids. Germline assignment: CDR1 SGHRS and CDR2 YFSETQ. Deletions cut 5 bases from V and 2 bases from J, with 10 bases between. CDR3 residues: CASRTAPQETQYF. CDR3 nucleotide sequence: TGCGCCAGCAGGACAGCACCTCAAGAGACCCAGTACTTC.

The chain joins TRBV29-1 to TRBJ1-1, with 7 bases lining up with TRBD1. J was trimmed by 4 bases and V by 7 bases; bases with no gene match: 9. Germline V CDR1 and CDR2: SQVTM, ANQGSEA. This CDR3 spans 13 amino acids. The CDR3 DNA is TGCAGCGGCACAACAGGGGCGGGCACTGAAGCTTTCTTT. This gives the protein CSGTTGAGTEAFF.

The chain links TRBV5-6 to TRBJ1-1; D unresolved. Germline values: CDR1 SGHDT, CDR2 YYEEEE. Deletions cut 3 bases from V and 8 bases from J, with 14 bases between. The CDR3 spans 13 residues. The DNA of the CDR3 is TGTGCCAGCAGCTCGGACTTTATTGGGGAAGCTTTCTTT. Its protein is CASSSDFIGEAFF.